Below, 5 T cell receptor beta chains from the same sample are listed, as sequenced in a study of PD-L1 blockade in urothelial cancer. Only in-frame clones appear in the TCRdb table, and some are missing; sequencing was by immunoSEQ multiplex PCR. The sample records over 40,000 clones, more than 75% being singletons. Specimen: PBMCs, collected around atezolizumab (anti-PD-L1) treatment. These receptors were obtained from a man aged 65 to 79 with urothelial cancer.

The rearrangement joins TRBV5-4 to TRBJ2-2; 9 positions agree with TRBD1. Germline V CDR1 and CDR2: SGHNT, YYREEE (reference sequence). CDR3 size: 16 residues. Trimming took 3 bases from V and 3 from J; bases not matched to a gene: 6. The CDR3 nucleotides are TGTGCCAGCAGCTCTGGCGGGACAGGGCACACCGGGGAGCTGTTTTTT. Protein sequence: CASSSGGTGHTGELFF.

The gene calls are TRBV18 and TRBJ1-4; a weak D match, TRBD1 (6 bases). Trimming stripped 2 bases from V and 8 bases from J, with 9 bases between. This CDR3 comprises 13 residues. Germline V CDR1 and CDR2: KGHSH, LQKENI. CDR3 in amino acids: CASSPSDREKLFF. CDR3 nucleotides: TGTGCCAGCTCACCATCGGACAGAGAAAAACTGTTTTTT.

The chain's CDR3 is CASSLYQATGVPETQYF. The CDR3 DNA reads as TGTGCCAGCAGCCTTTACCAAGCGACAGGGGTCCCGGAGACCCAGTACTTC. The rearrangement links TRBV11-2 to TRBJ2-5, with TRBD1 identical over 8 bases. V was pared by 5 bases and J by 5 bases, with 16 bases of the junction left unmatched. CDR3 length: 17 residues. The V gene's germline CDR1 is SGHAT and CDR2 FQNNGV. Supplemented by reference TRBV11-2 and TRBJ2-5, the full variable domain reads EAGVAQSPRYKIIEKRQSVAFWCNPISGHATLYWYQQILGQGPKLLIQFQNNGVVDDSQLPKDRFSAERLKGVDSTLKIQPAKLEDSAVYLCASSLYQATGVPETQYFGPGTRLLVL.

The rearrangement uses TRBV30 and TRBJ1-1; no clear D. Trimming took off 3 bases at V and 5 bases at J, with 25 bases between the two ends. The length of the CDR3 is 17 residues. Germline V CDR1 and CDR2: GTSNPN, SVGIG (reference sequence). The CDR3 DNA reads as TGTGCCTGGAGGCCCGGGGAGGACTCCTTGTTAGGTACTGAAGCTTTCTTT. Its translation is CAWRPGEDSLLGTEAFF.

This clone was picked up one time. The J gene is TRBJ2-3, the V gene TRBV5-6; 7 bases line up with TRBD2. Germline V CDR1 and CDR2: SGHDT, YYEEEE. The J segment lost 0 bases and the V segment lost 4 bases, leaving 11 bases of the junction unmatched. The CDR3 consists of 17 residues. DNA for the CDR3: TGTGCCAGCAGCGCAGCGGGGCGAGGGCCTAGCACAGATACGCAGTATTTT. This translates into CASSAAGRGPSTDTQYF.